This T cell receptor beta chain was recovered during a study of identical twins. Study-wide results and caveats: Weaker excess twin sharing was seen among beta out-of-frame sequences. Insertions ran lower in abundant cord blood beta clonotypes, though not in memory repertoires.

Points on this clonotype: What it binds is unknown.

MiXCR was run by TCRdb on the 5' RACE reads, yielding one entry per CDR3 protein. The sample records 1.5 million or so distinct CDR3 sequences, less than 40% being singletons. The J segment lost 8 bases and the V segment lost 2 bases, leaving 7 bases of the junction unmatched. Looked up from germline, CDR1 is MNHNY and CDR2 is SVGAGI (reference sequence). This CDR3 region has 17 residues. Material for sequencing was cord blood. The chain combines TRBV6-6 with TRBJ2-1, with 15 nucleotides matching TRBD2. The TCR sequence derives from a newborn girl in good health. The CDR3 nucleotides are TGTGCCAGCAGTTACCGACGGACTAGCGGGGGGGCATATGAGCAGTTCTTC. Its translation is CASSYRRTSGGAYEQFF.